The 17 T cell receptor beta chains in this list originate from one sample, sequenced in a study of preoperative IRX-2 immunotherapy in early breast cancer. Treatment given: preoperative locoregional IRX-2 cytokine immunotherapy. Profiled with immunoSEQ multiplex PCR; TCRdb holds only in-frame clones, not every one. The sample includes several thousand clones, 80% of them seen just once. This specimen consisted of tumor tissue, obtained after IRX-2 immunotherapy. The receptors were gathered from a human donor with breast cancer.

The rearrangement links TRBV19 to TRBJ1-1, with TRBD1 matching over 7 bases. This CDR3 has 13 residues. V lost 9 bases and J lost 0; bases outside the gene matches: 4. Germline lookup yields CDR1 LNHDA and CDR2 SQIVND (reference sequence). The CDR3 nucleotides read TGTGCCAGCCAGGGACAGATGAACACTGAAGCTTTCTTT. This encodes CASQGQMNTEAFF. Full variable domain (remainder filled in from reference TRBV19 and TRBJ1-1): DGGITQSPKYLFRKEGQNVTLSCEQNLNHDAMYWYRQDPGQGLRLIYYSQIVNDFQKGDIAEGYSVSREKKESFPLTVTSAQKNPTAFYLCASQGQMNTEAFFGQGTRLTVV.

The genes are TRBV6-8 and TRBJ2-5, with 13 bases fitting TRBD2. V was pared by 7 bases and J by 0 bases, with 11 bases of the junction left unmatched. The germline gives CDR1 MNHGY, CDR2 SAAAGT. This CDR3 contains 18 residues. The CDR3 region is CASNAPTSGGAHQETQYF. The CDR3 DNA follows: TGTGCCAGCAACGCCCCAACTAGCGGGGGGGCCCACCAAGAGACCCAGTACTTC.

V usage is TRBV6-8 and J usage is TRBJ1-3; D possibly corresponds to TRBD1 (5 bases). Deletions cut 0 bases from V and 0 bases from J, with 9 bases between. Germline V gives CDR1 MNHGY, CDR2 SAAAGT. The CDR3 length is 16 residues. CDR3 sequence (DNA): TGTGCCAGCAGTTACTCAGGGGACCTCTCTGGAAACACCATATATTTT. Translation gives CASSYSGDLSGNTIYF.

The rearrangement links TRBV6-8 to TRBJ1-3; D gene uncertain. This CDR3 has 16 residues. Trimming took off 5 bases at V and 0 bases at J, with 14 bases between the two ends. Germline V CDR1 and CDR2: MNHGY, SAAAGT. This CDR3 reads CASSDLRRSSGNTIYF. The CDR3 region has the DNA TGTGCCAGCAGTGATTTAAGACGGAGCTCTGGAAACACCATATATTTT.

J is TRBJ2-7 and V is TRBV7-2; D not certain. Germline CDR1 reads SGHTA; CDR2 reads FQGNSA. Trimming took 2 bases from V and 2 from J, leaving 7 bases between them. The CDR3 is made up of 13 amino acids. Here the CDR3 DNA reads TGTGCCAGCAGCTTACACGCCCCCTACGAGCAGTACTTC. This translates into CASSLHAPYEQYF. The whole variable domain, remainder taken from reference TRBV7-2 and TRBJ2-7, is GAGVSQSPSNKVTEKGKDVELRCDPISGHTALYWYRQSLGQGLEFLIYFQGNSAPDKSGLPSDRFSAERTGGSVSTLTIQRTQQEDSAVYLCASSLHAPYEQYFGPGTRLTVT.

The genes are TRBV19 and TRBJ1-1; D is perhaps TRBD1 (5 bases). The V gene lost 7 bases and the J gene lost 1 base, with 7 bases spanning the gap. There are 12 residues in the CDR3. Germline CDR1 and CDR2: LNHDA and SQIVND (reference sequence). In DNA form, the CDR3 reads TGTGCCAGTATGGGGCGGAACACTGAAGCTTTCTTT. It yields the protein CASMGRNTEAFF. Together with reference TRBV19 and TRBJ1-1, the CDR3 gives the full variable domain: DGGITQSPKYLFRKEGQNVTLSCEQNLNHDAMYWYRQDPGQGLRLIYYSQIVNDFQKGDIAEGYSVSREKKESFPLTVTSAQKNPTAFYLCASMGRNTEAFFGQGTRLTVV.

The J gene is TRBJ1-3, the V gene TRBV5-1; D unclear. The CDR3 is 16 residues long. The V end was cut by 0 bases, the J end by 4 bases, with 14 bases between. Germline values: CDR1 SGHRS, CDR2 YFSETQ. Written as DNA, the CDR3 is TGCGCCAGCAGCTTGGAGGGTGCAAGGGAGGGAAACACCATATATTTT. Protein product: CASSLEGAREGNTIYF.

The chain is built from TRBV7-7 and TRBJ1-4, with D unresolved. CDR1 is SSHAT and CDR2 is FNYEAQ in the germline V gene (reference sequence). CDR3 size: 14 residues. V was clipped by 4 bases and J by 3 bases, with 9 bases between them. The DNA of the CDR3 is TGTGCCAGCAGCTACGGTGGTGCTAATGAAAAACTGTTTTTT. Translation gives CASSYGGANEKLFF. Based on the CDR3 plus reference TRBV7-7 and TRBJ1-4, the full variable domain is GAGVSQSPRYKVTKRGQDVTLRCDPISSHATLYWYQQALGQGPEFLTYFNYEAQPDKSGLPSDRFSAERPEGSISTLTIQRTEQRDSAMYRCASSYGGANEKLFFGSGTQLSVL.

This chain uses TRBV6-8 with TRBJ2-3, with a possible D match to TRBD1 (5 bases). Germline loops: CDR1 MNHGY, CDR2 SAAAGT. The CDR3 totals 14 residues. V was trimmed by 6 bases and J by 2 bases, leaving 12 bases between them. DNA of the CDR3: TGTGCCAGCAGGTCTGGACACCTCACAGATACGCAGTATTTT. It specifies CASRSGHLTDTQYF.

The chain combines TRBV6-4 with TRBJ1-4; 9 bases agree with TRBD1. The CDR3 contains 14 residues. With 6 bases clipped from V and 4 bases from J, the junction kept 3 bases outside the gene matches. In germline, CDR1 is MRHNA, CDR2 SNTAGT. For the CDR3, the DNA is TGTGCCAGCAGACCGGACAGGGGTAATGAAAAACTGTTTTTT. Translating it yields CASRPDRGNEKLFF.

The chain recombines TRBV5-2 with TRBJ1-3. TRBV5-2 is termed a pseudogene. CDR3 length equals 15 residues. CDR3 protein: CASSANRAPGNTIYF. The CDR3 DNA is TGTGCCAGCAGCGCCAACCGGGCCCCTGGAAACACCATATATTTT.

This clone ranks as medium-sized. The CDR3 loop reads CASNRRGPNTGELFF. The DNA of the CDR3 is TGTGCTTCTAATAGGCGGGGGCCAAACACCGGGGAGCTGTTTTTT. The chain employs TRBV30 and TRBJ2-2; tentative D call: TRBD2 (7 bases). Germline loops: CDR1 GTSNPN, CDR2 SVGIG (reference sequence). CDR3 length: 15 residues. Combining the CDR3 with reference TRBV30 and TRBJ2-2 gives the whole variable domain SQTIHQWPATLVQPVGSPLSLECTVEGTSNPNLYWYRQAAGRGLQLLFYSVGIGQISSEVPQNLSASRPQDRQFILSSKKLLLSDSGFYLCASNRRGPNTGELFFGEGSRLTVL.

The CDR3 DNA is TGCAGCGTTGGAGGGAAAGGTGTAGGGTACGAGCAGTACTTC. Translated: CSVGGKGVGYEQYF. This chain connects TRBV29-1 to TRBJ2-7, with D maybe TRBD2 (5 bases). The CDR3 has 14 amino acids. Germline values: CDR1 SQVTM, CDR2 ANQGSEA. Trimming removed 4 bases at V and 4 bases at J, with 17 bases between.

CDR3 residues: CASSFSEGLGNEQFF. The DNA of the CDR3 is TGTGCCAGCAGCTTCTCGGAGGGGCTAGGGAATGAGCAGTTCTTC. The chain employs TRBV11-3 and TRBJ2-1, with D tentatively TRBD2 (6 bases). Trimming left V 3 bases short and J 7 bases short, with 16 bases between. Germline V gives CDR1 SGHNT, CDR2 YENEEA. The CDR3 is 15 amino acids.

The chain links TRBV11-3 to TRBJ2-6, with TRBD1 as a possible D gene (5 bases). Trimming left V 5 bases short and J 0 bases short, with 11 bases between. The length of the CDR3 is 16 residues. Germline V gene data show CDR1 as SGHNT and CDR2 as YENEEA. CDR3 sequence: CASSPQELSGANVLTF. The CDR3 DNA reads as TGTGCCAGCAGCCCACAGGAGCTCTCTGGGGCCAACGTCCTGACTTTC.

This clone came up once. The chain recombines TRBV5-1 with TRBJ1-1; 10 bases fit TRBD1. The CDR3 covers 16 residues. Germline loops: CDR1 SGHRS, CDR2 YFSETQ. Trimming at V came to 4 bases and at J to 4 bases, leaving 10 bases not matched to a gene. CDR3 sequence (DNA): TGCGCCAGCAGCCCGGGAGACAGGGGGCTCGGCACTGAAGCTTTCTTT. It codes for CASSPGDRGLGTEAFF. Full variable domain (remainder filled in from reference TRBV5-1 and TRBJ1-1): KAGVTQTPRYLIKTRGQQVTLSCSPISGHRSVSWYQQTPGQGLQFLFEYFSETQRNKGNFPGRFSGRQFSNSRSEMNVSTLELGDSALYLCASSPGDRGLGTEAFFGQGTRLTVV.

This clone was counted a single time. This chain connects TRBV6-1 to TRBJ2-5; 10 bases line up with TRBD2. The CDR3 has 22 amino acids. J was trimmed by 4 bases and V by 2 bases; bases with no gene match: 25. Germline loops: CDR1 MNHNS, CDR2 SASEGT. The CDR3 nucleotides are TGTGCCAGCAGTGAATTCAAGGGCACCCCCTCCCCCCCAGCGGGGGGGAGAGAGACCCAGTACTTC. It encodes CASSEFKGTPSPPAGGRETQYF.